Listed here are 8 T cell receptor beta chains from one sample, sequenced in a study of shared clonotypes between healthy human individuals. Method: immunoSEQ multiplex PCR; TCRdb's copy keeps in-frame clones and lacks some. The table records roughly 2.2 million clones, around 90% of them present only once. Sequences were obtained from naive CD4+ T cells from PBMCs. The subset: CD45RA+ positively selected. The receptors originated from a young man in good health. Some clones in this sample may be carry-over from other donors' samples.

The V gene is TRBV28, the J gene TRBJ1-5; D remains ambiguous. Germline V lookup: CDR1 MDHEN, CDR2 SYDVKM. The CDR3 has 16 residues. V gave up 8 bases and J gave up 0 bases, with 17 bases separating them. The CDR3 is CASYRGSVGSNQPQHF. The CDR3 DNA is TGTGCCAGCTACCGTGGGAGCGTCGGTAGCAATCAGCCCCAGCATTTT.

This clone has a single count. The gene calls are TRBV6-6 and TRBJ2-7; D possibly corresponds to TRBD2 (5 bases). Germline CDR1 MNHNY, CDR2 SVGAGI (reference sequence). This CDR3 has 14 residues. The germline V and J ends were trimmed by 2 bases and 6 bases, with 14 bases remaining between them. CDR3 in amino acids: CASSYAGSVGEQYF. Here the CDR3 DNA reads TGTGCCAGCAGTTACGCGGGTAGCGTGGGCGAGCAGTACTTC.

Of note for this clone: The identical CDR3 is also encoded by other nucleotide sequences in the sample. The chain combines TRBV30 with TRBJ2-3; tentatively, D is TRBD1 or TRBD2 (6 bases each). Germline V gene lookup returns CDR1 GTSNPN and CDR2 SVGIG (reference sequence). The V end lost 3 bases, the J end lost 0 bases, and 10 bases lay between the germline ends. This CDR3 is 14 amino acids long. The CDR3 sequence is CAWSGGLSTDTQYF. The CDR3 nucleotides read TGTGCCTGGAGCGGGGGCTTAAGCACAGATACGCAGTATTTT.

The CDR3 sequence is CASSSGQGAIGAATQYF. The CDR3 nucleotides read TGCGCCAGCAGCTCGGGACAGGGGGCAATAGGCGCGGCGACCCAGTACTTC. The V call is TRBV5-1, the J call TRBJ2-5; 12 nucleotides match TRBD1. This CDR3 has 17 amino acids. The J segment lost 7 bases and the V segment lost 3 bases, leaving 13 bases of the junction unmatched. Germline CDR1 and CDR2: SGHRS and YFSETQ.

This clone was found once. The rearrangement links TRBV29-1 to TRBJ1-2, with a possible D match to TRBD1 (6 bases). The germline gives CDR1 SQVTM, CDR2 ANQGSEA. V dropped 4 bases and J dropped 2 bases, with 11 bases sitting between them. The length of the CDR3 is 13 residues. The DNA of the CDR3 is TGCAGCGTTGCACTCACAGGGAACTATGGCTACACCTTC. Protein sequence: CSVALTGNYGYTF. The variable domain in full, with the rest retrieved from reference TRBV29-1 and TRBJ1-2, is SAVISQKPSRDICQRGTSLTIQCQVDSQVTMMFWYRQQPGQSLTLIATANQGSEATYESGFVIDKFPISRPNLTFSTLTVSNMSPEDSSIYLCSVALTGNYGYTFGSGTRLTVV.

The V call is TRBV10-3, the J call TRBJ2-7, with TRBD1 identical over 8 bases. Per the germline V gene, CDR1 is ENHRY and CDR2 is SYGVKD. V lost 2 bases and J lost 7; bases outside the gene matches: 4. This CDR3 spans 13 amino acids. CDR3 loop: CAISERDRGEQYF. The CDR3, as DNA: TGTGCCATCAGTGAGCGCGACAGGGGTGAGCAGTACTTC.

This clone showed up just a few times. V and J are TRBV7-6 and TRBJ1-2; D is ambiguous. The germline CDR1 and CDR2 sequences are SGHVS and FNYEAQ. Trimming stripped 5 bases from V and 4 bases from J, with 14 bases between. This CDR3 comprises 14 residues. The CDR3 DNA sequence: TGTGCCAGCAGCCCCCTGACGGGCAGCTATGGCTACACCTTC. Translation: CASSPLTGSYGYTF.

Note on this clone: The same CDR3 is also encoded by other DNA sequences in this sample. The gene calls are TRBV5-1 and TRBJ2-3; D is ambiguous. V was trimmed by 2 bases and J by 0 bases, leaving 7 bases between them. CDR1 SGHRS and CDR2 YFSETQ come from the germline V gene. CDR3 length equals 14 residues. The CDR3 region is CASSLQSSTDTQYF. DNA of the CDR3: TGCGCCAGCAGCTTACAGAGTAGCACAGATACGCAGTATTTT.